These 15 T cell receptor beta chains originate from one sample sequenced in a study of blood T cell repertoires in COVID-19. Profiled with immunoSEQ multiplex PCR; TCRdb holds only in-frame clones, not every one. This table holds approximately 210,000 clones, over 75% found once. Sequencing used peripheral blood. These receptors all come from a man over 45 with COVID-19, enrolled during active disease.

The CDR3 DNA reads as TGTGCCAGCAGCTTGATAACAGGCGCAACTAATGAAAAACTGTTTTTT. Translating gives CASSLITGATNEKLFF. J is TRBJ1-4 and V is TRBV5-6, with a tentative D call TRBD1 (5 bases). V lost 1 base and J lost 0, with 10 bases in between. Germline V lookup: CDR1 SGHDT, CDR2 YYEEEE. The CDR3 runs 16 residues.

CDR3 in amino acids: CASSTTATNEKLFF. The CDR3 DNA follows: TGCGCCAGCAGCACTACCGCAACTAATGAAAAACTGTTTTTT. This chain links TRBV5-1 with TRBJ1-4, with D unresolved. This CDR3 contains 14 residues. Trimming cost V 4 bases and J 0 bases, with 7 bases left between them. The germline CDR1 and CDR2 sequences are SGHRS and YFSETQ.

The V gene is TRBV6-5, the J gene TRBJ2-5; the match to TRBD1 covers 10 bases. The J segment lost 1 base and the V segment lost 9 bases, leaving 5 bases of the junction unmatched. CDR3 size: 14 residues. CDR1 and CDR2 from the germline V gene are MNHEY and SVGAGI. The DNA of the CDR3 is TGTGCCAGTCGGGACAGGGGAGGCCAAGAGACCCAGTACTTC. Protein: CASRDRGGQETQYF.

V gene TRBV5-5 combines with J gene TRBJ1-5; 7 nucleotides align to TRBD1. CDR1 is SGHKS, CDR2 YYEKEE, per germline (reference sequence). J gave up 0 bases and V 2 bases, and 8 bases lay outside the gene matches. This CDR3 region has 17 residues. The CDR3 is CASSLRQGVYSNQPQHF. CDR3 nucleotide sequence: TGTGCCAGCAGCTTAAGGCAGGGGGTCTATAGCAATCAGCCCCAGCATTTT. Looking up the rest from reference TRBV5-5 and TRBJ1-5 gives the full variable domain: DAGVTQSPTHLIKTRGQQVTLRCSPISGHKSVSWYQQVLGQGPQFIFQYYEKEERGRGNFPDRFSARQFPNYSSELNVNALLLGDSALYLCASSLRQGVYSNQPQHFGDGTRLSIL.

This chain links TRBV5-8 with TRBJ1-5; TRBD1 matches 9 bases. CDR1 is SGHTS and CDR2 is YDEGEE in the germline V gene. CDR3 length equals 15 residues. The ends lost 0 bases at V and 4 bases at J; junction bases unmatched: 2. The CDR3 spells CASSLEQGANQPQHF. The DNA of the CDR3 is TGTGCCAGCAGCTTGGAACAGGGGGCTAATCAGCCCCAGCATTTT.

V and J are TRBV12-3 or TRBV12-4 and TRBJ1-2, with D tentatively TRBD1 (5 bases). The CDR3 spans 13 residues. The V end lost 6 bases, the J end lost 4 bases, and 12 bases lay between the germline ends. The CDR3: CASSPTVGYGYTF. The CDR3, as DNA: TGTGCCAGCAGCCCGACAGTCGGCTATGGCTACACCTTC.

The J gene is TRBJ2-1, the V gene TRBV5-1, with 8 bases that match TRBD2. The CDR3 loop spans 16 amino acids. The V segment lost 4 bases and the J segment 9 bases; nucleotides outside the gene matches: 15. Germline values: CDR1 SGHRS, CDR2 YFSETQ. In DNA form, the CDR3 reads TGCGCCAGCAGCCCCCGCGGCGGGGGGTCCCTCCGTGAGCAGTTCTTC. Encoded protein: CASSPRGGGSLREQFF.

The chain links TRBV5-1 to TRBJ2-1, with D perhaps TRBD1 (6 bases). The V end was cut by 2 bases, the J end by 8 bases, with 17 bases between. Germline-derived CDR1 and CDR2 are SGHRS and YFSETQ. The CDR3 runs 15 residues. The CDR3 loop is CASSFRDTMGDEQFF. CDR3 sequence (DNA): TGCGCCAGCAGCTTCCGGGACACTATGGGAGATGAGCAGTTCTTC.

The sample holds one count of this clone. The chain combines TRBV2 with TRBJ1-5; TRBD1 agrees at 8 bases. The germline V gene has CDR1 SNHLY and CDR2 FYNNEI. V trimming: 5 bases; J trimming: 7 bases; junction bases outside the gene matches: 7. The length of the CDR3 is 14 residues. In nucleotides, the CDR3 is TGTGCCAGCAGTACTGGACAGGGAACACAGCCCCAGCATTTT. This codes for CASSTGQGTQPQHF. The full variable domain, in which reference TRBV2 and TRBJ1-5 provide the parts outside the CDR3, is EPEVTQTPSHQVTQMGQEVILRCVPISNHLYFYWYRQILGQKVEFLVSFYNNEISEKSEIFDDQFSVERPDGSNFTLKIRSTKLEDSAMYFCASSTGQGTQPQHFGDGTRLSIL.

The gene calls are TRBV6-1 and TRBJ2-1; 10 bases match TRBD2. V shed 0 bases and J 7 bases; nucleotides not matched to a gene: 12. Looked up from germline, CDR1 is MNHNS and CDR2 is SASEGT. This CDR3 has 18 amino acids. Written as DNA, the CDR3 is TGTGCCAGCAGTGAAGCGACTAGCGGGTCCTGGGGGGGGAATGAGCAGTTCTTC. Protein product: CASSEATSGSWGGNEQFF.

The rearrangement links TRBV5-4 to TRBJ2-6; no clear D. The V and J ends lost 4 bases and 3 bases respectively, with 5 bases between them. Germline V gene lookup returns CDR1 SGHNT and CDR2 YYREEE (reference sequence). The CDR3 has 13 amino acids. CDR3 DNA: TGTGCCAGCAGCCCTTTTGGGGCCAACGTCCTGACTTTC. This sequence encodes CASSPFGANVLTF.

This chain uses TRBV7-8 with TRBJ2-7; TRBD2 matches at 11 bases. CDR1 and CDR2 (germline): SGHVS, FQNEAQ. CDR3 length: 19 amino acids. V lost 1 base, J lost 0 bases, and 11 bases stayed unmatched. The CDR3, as DNA: TGTGCCAGCAGCTTAGTACGGGCTAGCGGGGGGACCCTCTCCTACGAGCAGTACTTC. Amino acids: CASSLVRASGGTLSYEQYF.

The table lists this clone with a few counts. The V and J genes are TRBV27 and TRBJ1-1; D might be TRBD1 (6 bases). The CDR3 contains 13 residues. Between the trimmed V and J ends, which lost 5 bases and 6 bases, there was a span of 13 bases. Germline V gene data show CDR1 as MNHEY and CDR2 as SMNVEV (reference sequence). In nucleotides, the CDR3 is TGTGCCAGCAGTGTACAGGGTGGCCCTGAAGCTTTCTTT. The encoded protein is CASSVQGGPEAFF.

CDR3 in DNA: TGTGCCAGTAGTACCGGGACTAGCGGGTACAATGAGCAGTTCTTC. Residues: CASSTGTSGYNEQFF. This rearrangement joins TRBV19 to TRBJ2-1; TRBD2 agrees at 12 bases. CDR1 and CDR2 from the germline V gene are LNHDA and SQIVND (reference sequence). With V trimmed by 4 bases and J by 4 bases, 2 bases remained unmatched. The CDR3 contains 15 residues.

This sequence joins TRBV6-1 and TRBJ1-2; TRBD1 is a possible D gene (6 bases). Trimming removed 1 base from V and 3 bases from J, with 12 bases in between. Germline lookup yields CDR1 MNHNS and CDR2 SASEGT. This CDR3 spans 15 amino acids. The CDR3 protein is CASSEGPTGYYGYTF. The CDR3 DNA reads as TGTGCCAGCAGTGAAGGCCCCACAGGGTACTATGGCTACACCTTC.